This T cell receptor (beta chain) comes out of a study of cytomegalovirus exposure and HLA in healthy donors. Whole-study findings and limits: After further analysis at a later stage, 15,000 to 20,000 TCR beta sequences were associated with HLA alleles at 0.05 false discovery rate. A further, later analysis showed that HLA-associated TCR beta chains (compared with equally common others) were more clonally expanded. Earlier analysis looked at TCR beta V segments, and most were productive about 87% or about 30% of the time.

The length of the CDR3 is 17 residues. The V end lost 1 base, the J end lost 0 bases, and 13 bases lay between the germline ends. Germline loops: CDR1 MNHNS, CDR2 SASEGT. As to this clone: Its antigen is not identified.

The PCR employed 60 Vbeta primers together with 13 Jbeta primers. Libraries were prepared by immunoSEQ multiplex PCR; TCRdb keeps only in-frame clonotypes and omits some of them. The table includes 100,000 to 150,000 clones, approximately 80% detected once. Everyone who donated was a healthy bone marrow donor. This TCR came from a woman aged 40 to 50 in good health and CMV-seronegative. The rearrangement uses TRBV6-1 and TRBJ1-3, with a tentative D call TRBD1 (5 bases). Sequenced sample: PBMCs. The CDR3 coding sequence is TGTGCCAGCAGTGAAGGGACACTGATCTTCTCTGGAAACACCATATATTTT. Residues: CASSEGTLIFSGNTIYF.